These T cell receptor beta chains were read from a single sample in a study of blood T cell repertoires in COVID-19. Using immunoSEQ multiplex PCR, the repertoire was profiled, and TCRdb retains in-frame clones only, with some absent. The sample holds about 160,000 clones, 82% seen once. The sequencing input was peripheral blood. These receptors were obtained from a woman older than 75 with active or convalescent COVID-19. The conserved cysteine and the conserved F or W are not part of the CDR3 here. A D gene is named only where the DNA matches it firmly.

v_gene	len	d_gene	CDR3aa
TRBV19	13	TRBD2	ASSKREGSYNEQF
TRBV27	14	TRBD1	ASSLTGTATNEKLF
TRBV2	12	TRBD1	ASSGRTGGTEAF
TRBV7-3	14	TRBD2	ASSYPTSGGNNEQF
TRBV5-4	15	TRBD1	ASSAGGTGDAGEKLF
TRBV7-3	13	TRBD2	ASSYQRGEKETQY
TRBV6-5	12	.	ASSYYRGVDTQY
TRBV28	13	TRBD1	ASSVSGQGIYGYT
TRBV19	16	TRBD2	ASSIEYAAGGRYNEQF
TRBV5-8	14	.	ASRTGPVLGATEAF
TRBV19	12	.	ASSTSPGNQPQH
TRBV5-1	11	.	ASSPQGTGELF
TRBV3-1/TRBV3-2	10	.	ASSQEQETQY
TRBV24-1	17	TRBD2	ATSDPGLAQGGSTDTQY
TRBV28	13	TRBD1	ASLDPGQGWDEQY
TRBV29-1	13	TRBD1	SVGFPRAGGTEAF
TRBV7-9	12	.	ASSFSGIGNTIY
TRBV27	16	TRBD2	ASRPRTSGSWHTGELF
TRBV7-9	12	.	ASSLQESSYEQY
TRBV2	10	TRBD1	ASSLDRGEQY
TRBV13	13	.	ASSFRSGFADTQY
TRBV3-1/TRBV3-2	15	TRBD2	ASSQERVGRAENEQF
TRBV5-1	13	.	ASSTTTVNTGELF
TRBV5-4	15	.	ASSIDGSTSGANVLT
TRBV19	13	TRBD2	ASSETGLGPSEQY
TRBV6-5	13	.	ARLWGEHSGNTIY
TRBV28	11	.	ASLGNGGTEAF
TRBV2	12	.	ASSADMGGEKLF
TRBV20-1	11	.	SASNQANYGYT
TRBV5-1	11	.	ASSLPGNTEAF
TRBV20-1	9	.	SATDGAEAF